This T cell receptor (beta chain) was sequenced during a study of T cell responses to AZD1222 COVID-19 vaccine. This clone was seen more than once but under ten times. Its antigen is unidentified. Data came from immunoSEQ multiplex PCR; TCRdb stores just in-frame clones and leaves some out. The table includes about 120,000 clones, over 90% detected once. The ends lost 4 bases at V and 3 bases at J; junction bases unmatched: 2. Per the germline V gene, CDR1 is MNHEY and CDR2 is SVGAGI. This CDR3 comprises 13 residues. Study-level findings and limits: Donors skewed white British and female; clonal diversity was possibly underestimated.

The V gene is TRBV6-5, the J gene TRBJ1-2, with 7 bases identical to TRBD1. The sequenced sample was peripheral blood, obtained 28 days after the second AZD1222 dose. This clonotype was obtained from an adult who received the AZD1222 COVID-19 vaccine. In nucleotides, the CDR3 is TGTGCCAGCAGTTCTGGACAGGACTATGGCTACACCTTC. Its translation is CASSSGQDYGYTF.